The 3 T cell receptor beta chains listed next were all sequenced from one sample in a study of cytomegalovirus exposure and HLA in healthy donors. The study ran its PCR with 60 Vbeta and 13 Jbeta primers. The assay was immunoSEQ multiplex PCR, and TCRdb's table has in-frame clones only and misses some. Here the sample spans some 130,000 clones, over 60% being singletons. Source material: PBMCs. Every receptor here comes from a woman between 25 and 40 years old in good health and CMV-seropositive.

This chain connects TRBV7-9 to TRBJ2-1, with 7 nucleotides matching TRBD1. The CDR3 runs 18 residues. Germline trimming cut 2 bases from V and 4 bases from J; bases unmatched to any gene: 14. CDR1 is SEHNR and CDR2 is FQNEAQ in the germline V gene (reference sequence). The CDR3 protein is CASSLFGPRTGMYNEQFF. In nucleotides, the CDR3 is TGTGCCAGCAGCTTATTCGGGCCGAGGACAGGCATGTACAATGAGCAGTTCTTC.

The genes are TRBV19 and TRBJ2-7; the D gene is possibly TRBD1 (6 bases). Trimming took 3 bases from V and 4 from J, leaving 13 bases between them. CDR1 is LNHDA and CDR2 is SQIVND in the germline V gene (reference sequence). This CDR3 comprises 14 residues. CDR3 amino acids: CASSMGAQFYEQYF. The CDR3 DNA follows: TGTGCCAGTAGTATGGGGGCCCAGTTTTACGAGCAGTACTTC.

The CDR3: CASSPAVEAEQYF. CDR3 bases: TGTGCCAGCTCACCGGCCGTCGAGGCCGAGCAGTACTTC. V gene TRBV18 combines with J gene TRBJ2-7; D is unclear. CDR1 and CDR2 from the germline V gene are KGHSH and LQKENI. The CDR3 runs to 13 residues. Trimming took 3 bases from V and 6 from J, leaving 12 bases between them.